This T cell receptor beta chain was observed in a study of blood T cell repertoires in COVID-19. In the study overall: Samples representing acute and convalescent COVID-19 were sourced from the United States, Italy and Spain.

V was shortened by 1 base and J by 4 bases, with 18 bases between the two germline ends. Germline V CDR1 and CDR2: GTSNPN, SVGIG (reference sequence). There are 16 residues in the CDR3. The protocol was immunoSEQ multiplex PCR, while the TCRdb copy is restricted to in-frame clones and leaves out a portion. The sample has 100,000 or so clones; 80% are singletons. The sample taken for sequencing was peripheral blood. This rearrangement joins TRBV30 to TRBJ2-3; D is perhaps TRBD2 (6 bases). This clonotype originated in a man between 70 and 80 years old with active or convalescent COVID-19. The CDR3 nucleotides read TGTGCCTGGAGTGGTAGGATAGCGGATATGGCAGATACGCAGTATTTT. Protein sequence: CAWSGRIADMADTQYF.